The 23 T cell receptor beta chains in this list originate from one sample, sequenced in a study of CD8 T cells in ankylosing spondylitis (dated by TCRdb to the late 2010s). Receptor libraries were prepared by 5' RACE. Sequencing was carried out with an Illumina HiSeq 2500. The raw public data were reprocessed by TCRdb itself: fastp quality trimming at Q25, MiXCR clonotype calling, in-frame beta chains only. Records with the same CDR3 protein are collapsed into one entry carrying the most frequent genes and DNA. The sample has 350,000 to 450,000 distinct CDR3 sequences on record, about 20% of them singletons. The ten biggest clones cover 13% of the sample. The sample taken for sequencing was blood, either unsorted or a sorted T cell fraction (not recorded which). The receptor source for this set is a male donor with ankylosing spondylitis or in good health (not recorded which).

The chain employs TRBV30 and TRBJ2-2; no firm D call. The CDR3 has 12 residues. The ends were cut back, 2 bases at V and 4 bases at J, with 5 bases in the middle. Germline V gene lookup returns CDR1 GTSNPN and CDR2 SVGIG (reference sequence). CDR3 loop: CAWSPTTGELFF. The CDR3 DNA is TGTGCCTGGAGTCCCACCACCGGGGAGCTGTTTTTT. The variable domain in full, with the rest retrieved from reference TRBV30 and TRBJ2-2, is SQTIHQWPATLVQPVGSPLSLECTVEGTSNPNLYWYRQAAGRGLQLLFYSVGIGQISSEVPQNLSASRPQDRQFILSSKKLLLSDSGFYLCAWSPTTGELFFGEGSRLTVL.

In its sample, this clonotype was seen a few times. The CDR3 sequence: CASLRPEENTGELFF. CDR3 coding DNA: TGTGCCAGCCTTCGCCCTGAAGAAAACACCGGGGAGCTGTTTTTT. The chain has TRBV12-3 or TRBV12-4 and TRBJ2-2; no reliable D call. CDR3 length equals 15 residues. Trimming removed 8 bases from V and 2 bases from J, with 15 bases in between.

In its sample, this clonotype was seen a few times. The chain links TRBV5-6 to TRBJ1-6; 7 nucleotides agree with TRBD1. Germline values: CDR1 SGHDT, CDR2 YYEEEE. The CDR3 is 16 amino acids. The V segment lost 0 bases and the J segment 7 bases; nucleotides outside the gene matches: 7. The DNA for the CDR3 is TGTGCCAGCAGCTTGGCGGCAGGGGGTCAGAATTCACCCCTCCACTTT. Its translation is CASSLAAGGQNSPLHF.

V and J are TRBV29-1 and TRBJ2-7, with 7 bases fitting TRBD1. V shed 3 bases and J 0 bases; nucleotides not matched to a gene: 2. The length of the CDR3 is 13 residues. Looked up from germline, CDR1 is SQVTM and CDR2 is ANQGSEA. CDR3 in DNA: TGCAGCGTTGAGACAGGGCACTCCTACGAGCAGTACTTC. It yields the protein CSVETGHSYEQYF.

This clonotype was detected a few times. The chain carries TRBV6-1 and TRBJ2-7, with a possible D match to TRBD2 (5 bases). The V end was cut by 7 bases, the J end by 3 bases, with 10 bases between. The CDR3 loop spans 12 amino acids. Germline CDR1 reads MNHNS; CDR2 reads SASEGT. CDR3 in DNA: TGTGCCAGCACCGGGATCCTCTACGAGCAGTACTTC. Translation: CASTGILYEQYF.

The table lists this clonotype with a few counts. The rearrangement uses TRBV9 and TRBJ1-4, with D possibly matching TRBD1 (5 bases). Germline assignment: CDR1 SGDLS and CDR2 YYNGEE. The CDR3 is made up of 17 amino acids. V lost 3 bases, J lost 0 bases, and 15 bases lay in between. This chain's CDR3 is CASSADQGSATNEKLFF. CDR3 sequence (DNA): TGTGCCAGCAGCGCTGACCAGGGATCTGCAACTAATGAAAAACTGTTTTTT.

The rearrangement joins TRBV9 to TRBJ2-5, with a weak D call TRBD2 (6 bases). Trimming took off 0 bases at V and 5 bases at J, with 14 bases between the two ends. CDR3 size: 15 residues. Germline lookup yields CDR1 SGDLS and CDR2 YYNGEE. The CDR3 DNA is TGTGCCAGCAGCGTAGGTCGGGGACTCATGGAGACCCAGTACTTC. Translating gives CASSVGRGLMETQYF.

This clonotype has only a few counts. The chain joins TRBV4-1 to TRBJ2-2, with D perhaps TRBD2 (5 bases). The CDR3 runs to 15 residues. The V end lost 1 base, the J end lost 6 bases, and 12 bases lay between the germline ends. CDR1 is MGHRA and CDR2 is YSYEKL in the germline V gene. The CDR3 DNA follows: TGCGCCAGCAGCCAAGTCCCGGGTAGCGCCGGGGAGCTGTTTTTT. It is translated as CASSQVPGSAGELFF.

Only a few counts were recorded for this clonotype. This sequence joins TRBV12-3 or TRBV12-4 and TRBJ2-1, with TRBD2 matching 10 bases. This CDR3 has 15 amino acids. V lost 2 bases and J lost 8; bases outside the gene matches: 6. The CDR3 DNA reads TGTGCCAGCAGTTTAATGAGCGGGGGGGCCGATGAGCAGTTCTTC. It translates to CASSLMSGGADEQFF.

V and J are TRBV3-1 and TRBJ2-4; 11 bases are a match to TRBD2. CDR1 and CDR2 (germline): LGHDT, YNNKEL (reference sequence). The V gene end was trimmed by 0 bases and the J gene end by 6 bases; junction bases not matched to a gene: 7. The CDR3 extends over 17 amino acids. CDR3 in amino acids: CASSQEGLAEGRNIQYF. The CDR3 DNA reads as TGTGCCAGCAGCCAAGAGGGACTAGCGGAAGGGAGAAACATTCAGTACTTC.

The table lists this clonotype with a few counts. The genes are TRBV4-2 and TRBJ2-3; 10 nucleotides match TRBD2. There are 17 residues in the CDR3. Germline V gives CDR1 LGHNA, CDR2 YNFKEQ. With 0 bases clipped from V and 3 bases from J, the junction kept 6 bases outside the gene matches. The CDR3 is CASSQEGSGGITDTQYF. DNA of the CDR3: TGTGCCAGCAGCCAAGAAGGTAGCGGGGGGATTACAGATACGCAGTATTTT.

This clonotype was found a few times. This chain's CDR3 is CASSQAQSSYNEQFF. DNA of the CDR3: TGCGCCAGCAGCCAAGCCCAGAGCTCCTACAATGAGCAGTTCTTC. The gene calls are TRBV4-1 and TRBJ2-1; D unclear. Trimming left V 1 base short and J 0 bases short, with 7 bases between. The germline gives CDR1 MGHRA, CDR2 YSYEKL. CDR3 length equals 15 residues.

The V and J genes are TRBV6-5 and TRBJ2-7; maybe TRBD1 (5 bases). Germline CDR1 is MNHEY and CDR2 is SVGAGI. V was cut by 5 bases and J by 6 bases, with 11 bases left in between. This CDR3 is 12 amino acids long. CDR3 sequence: CASSPDSREQYF. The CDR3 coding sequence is TGTGCCAGCAGTCCCGACAGTCGCGAGCAGTACTTC.

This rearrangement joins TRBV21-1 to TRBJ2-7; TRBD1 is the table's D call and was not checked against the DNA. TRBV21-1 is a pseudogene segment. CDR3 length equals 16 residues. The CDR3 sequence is CASSQSVRGGASEQYF. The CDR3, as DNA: TGTGCCAGCAGCCAGTCGGTGAGGGGGGGCGCATCCGAGCAGTACTTC.

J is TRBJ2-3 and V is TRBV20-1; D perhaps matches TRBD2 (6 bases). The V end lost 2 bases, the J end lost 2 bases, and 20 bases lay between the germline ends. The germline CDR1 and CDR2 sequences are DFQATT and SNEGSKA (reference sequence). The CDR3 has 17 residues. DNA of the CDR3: TGCAGTGCTAGAACCCCCTTGGAGGGTCCTTACACAGATACGCAGTATTTT. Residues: CSARTPLEGPYTDTQYF.

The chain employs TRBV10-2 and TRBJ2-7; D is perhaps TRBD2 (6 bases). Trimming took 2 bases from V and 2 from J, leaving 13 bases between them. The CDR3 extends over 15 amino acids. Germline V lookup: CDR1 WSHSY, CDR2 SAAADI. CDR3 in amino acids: CASSEHPRTTYEQYF. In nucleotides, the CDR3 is TGCGCCAGCAGTGAGCACCCTCGGACTACCTACGAGCAGTACTTC.

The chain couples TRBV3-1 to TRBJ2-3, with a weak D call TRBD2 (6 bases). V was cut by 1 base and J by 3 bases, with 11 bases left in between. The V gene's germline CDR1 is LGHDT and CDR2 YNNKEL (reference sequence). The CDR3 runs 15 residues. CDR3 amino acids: CASSQGSGLTDTQYF. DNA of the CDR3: TGTGCCAGCAGCCAAGGTTCGGGACTTACAGATACGCAGTATTTT.

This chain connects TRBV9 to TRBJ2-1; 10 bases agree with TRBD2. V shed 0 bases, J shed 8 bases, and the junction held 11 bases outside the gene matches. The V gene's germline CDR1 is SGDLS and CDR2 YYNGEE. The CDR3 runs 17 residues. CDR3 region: CASSVASGGARGDEQFF. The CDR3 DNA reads TGTGCCAGCAGCGTAGCGAGCGGGGGGGCCAGGGGCGATGAGCAGTTCTTC.

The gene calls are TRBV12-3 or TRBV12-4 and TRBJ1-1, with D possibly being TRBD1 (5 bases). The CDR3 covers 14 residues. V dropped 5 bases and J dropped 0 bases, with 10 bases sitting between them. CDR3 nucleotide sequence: TGTGCCAGCAGTAGGGACCGACTGAACACTGAAGCTTTCTTT. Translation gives CASSRDRLNTEAFF.

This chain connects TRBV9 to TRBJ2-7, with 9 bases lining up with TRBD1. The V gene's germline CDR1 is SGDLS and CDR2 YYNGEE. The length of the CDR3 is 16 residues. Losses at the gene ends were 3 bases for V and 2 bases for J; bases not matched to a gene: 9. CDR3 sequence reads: CASSAGYRGHPYEQYF. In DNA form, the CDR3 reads TGTGCCAGCAGCGCCGGATACAGGGGGCACCCCTACGAGCAGTACTTC.

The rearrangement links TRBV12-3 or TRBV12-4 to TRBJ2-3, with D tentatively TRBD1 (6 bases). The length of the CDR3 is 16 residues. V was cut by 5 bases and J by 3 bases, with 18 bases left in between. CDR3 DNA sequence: TGTGCCAGCAGTCCCTCCGGGACACGGATGACAGATACGCAGTATTTT. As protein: CASSPSGTRMTDTQYF.

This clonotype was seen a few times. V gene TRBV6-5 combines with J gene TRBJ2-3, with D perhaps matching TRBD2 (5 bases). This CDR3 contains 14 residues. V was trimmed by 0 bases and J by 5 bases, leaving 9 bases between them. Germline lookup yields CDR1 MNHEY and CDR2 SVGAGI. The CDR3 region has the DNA TGTGCCAGCAGTTACTCCGCGGGCGGAGATACGCAGTATTTT. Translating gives CASSYSAGGDTQYF.

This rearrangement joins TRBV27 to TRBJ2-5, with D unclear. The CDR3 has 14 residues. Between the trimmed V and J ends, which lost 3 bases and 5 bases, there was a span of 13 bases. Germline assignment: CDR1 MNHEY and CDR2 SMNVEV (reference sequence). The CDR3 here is CASSLRRSGETQYF. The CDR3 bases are TGTGCCAGCAGTTTGCGGAGAAGTGGGGAGACCCAGTACTTC.